A selection of T cell receptor beta chains follows, all from one sample in a study of T cell responses to AZD1222 COVID-19 vaccine. TCRdb keeps only in-frame clones here, not all; method: immunoSEQ multiplex PCR. The sample carries about 120,000 clones, over 80% recorded once. Material: peripheral blood, obtained 28 days after the second AZD1222 dose. The receptors shown here come from an adult who received the AZD1222 COVID-19 vaccine. CDR3s include the opening cysteine and the closing phenylalanine or tryptophan. The D gene is left open where the match is weak. Expanded clones get a size class; other rows say once, few or many, or leave the size out.

d_call | j_call | clone_size | v_call | cdr3_aa | cdr3_nt
TRBD2 | TRBJ2-1 | - | TRBV6-5 | CAVLAGGTYNEQFF | TGTGCCGTCCTAGCGGGAGGCACCTACAATGAGCAGTTCTTC
TRBD1 | TRBJ1-2 | few | TRBV5-4 | CASSSGQGDNYGYTF | TGTGCCAGCAGCTCAGGACAGGGGGATAACTATGGCTACACCTTC
- | TRBJ2-6 | - | TRBV5-5 | CASSLGHSGANVLTF | TGTGCCAGCAGCTTGGGACACTCTGGGGCCAACGTCCTGACTTTC
- | TRBJ1-4 | - | TRBV5-1 | CASSPPDEKLFF | TGCGCCAGCAGCCCGCCGGATGAAAAACTGTTTTTT
TRBD1 | TRBJ1-2 | - | TRBV23-1 | CASSQSGQGYGYTF | TGCGCCAGCAGTCAATCGGGACAGGGTTATGGCTACACCTTC
- | TRBJ1-2 | - | TRBV11-2 | CASTKTSSDGISRIYGYTF | TGTGCCAGCACCAAAACTAGTTCGGATGGGATCTCACGTATCTATGGCTACACCTTC
- | TRBJ2-7 | - | TRBV11-2 | CASSRDRDGRFYEQYF | TGTGCCAGCAGCCGCGACCGGGACGGACGATTCTACGAGCAGTACTTC
- | TRBJ1-6 | - | TRBV4-1 | CASSQGVNDNSPLHF | TGCGCCAGCAGCCAAGGGGTAAACGATAATTCACCCCTCCACTTT
TRBD2 | TRBJ2-3 | - | TRBV28 | CASSRWTSGGDTDTQYF | TGTGCCAGCAGTCGCTGGACTAGCGGGGGGGACACAGATACGCAGTATTTT
- | TRBJ2-7 | - | TRBV28 | CASRGQNSYEQYF | TGTGCCAGCAGAGGACAGAACTCCTACGAGCAGTACTTC
TRBD1 | TRBJ1-2 | - | TRBV24-1 | CATSEETDRGGPARGYTF | TGTGCCACCAGTGAGGAAACGGACAGGGGAGGTCCCGCGCGTGGCTACACCTTC
- | TRBJ2-7 | - | TRBV5-6 | CASSTDSAAYEQYF | TGTGCCAGCAGCACGGACTCGGCAGCCTACGAGCAGTACTTC
- | TRBJ1-1 | - | TRBV4-2 | CASSQDGPLGGSAFF | TGTGCCAGCAGCCAAGATGGGCCCCTGGGGGGGTCAGCTTTCTTT
- | TRBJ1-6 | - | TRBV2 | CASSEEDPWNSPLHF | TGTGCCAGCAGTGAAGAAGACCCCTGGAATTCACCCCTCCACTTT
- | TRBJ1-1 | - | TRBV7-7 | CASSKDTNTEAFF | TGTGCTAGCAGTAAGGACACAAACACTGAAGCTTTCTTT
TRBD1 | TRBJ1-1 | - | TRBV19 | CASNRDRGITEAFF | TGTGCCAGTAACCGGGACAGGGGAATCACTGAAGCTTTCTTT
TRBD1 | TRBJ1-1 | - | TRBV3-1/TRBV3-2 | CASSQGDRYTEAFF | TGTGCCAGCAGCCAAGGGGACAGGTACACTGAAGCTTTCTTT
TRBD2 | TRBJ2-1 | - | TRBV24-1 | CATSEPSNSGGAYNEQFF | TGTGCCACCAGTGAACCTTCCAATAGCGGGGGGGCCTACAATGAGCAGTTCTTC
- | TRBJ1-3 | - | TRBV9 | CASSVEGFGNTIYF | TGTGCCAGCAGCGTAGAGGGGTTCGGAAACACCATATATTTT
- | TRBJ1-6 | - | TRBV5-6 | CASSFRQSPLHF | TGTGCCAGCAGCTTCCGACAGTCACCCCTCCACTTT
- | TRBJ2-3 | - | TRBV5-6 | CASSLPNLGTDTQYF | TGTGCCAGCAGCTTGCCCAATTTAGGCACAGATACGCAGTATTTT
TRBD1 | TRBJ2-7 | - | TRBV5-6 | CASSPGQSSYEQYF | TGTGCCAGCAGCCCGGGACAGTCCTCCTACGAGCAGTACTTC
TRBD2 | TRBJ2-1 | once | TRBV28 | CASSFPGGSSYNEQFF | TGTGCCAGCAGTTTTCCGGGGGGTAGTTCCTACAATGAGCAGTTCTTC
- | TRBJ1-6 | - | TRBV2 | CASSELGQTNSPLHF | TGTGCCAGCAGTGAATTAGGGCAGACCAATTCACCCCTCCACTTT
TRBD2 | TRBJ2-7 | - | TRBV5-6 | CASSLVLAGVAEQYF | TGTGCCAGCAGCTTGGTTCTAGCGGGAGTGGCCGAGCAGTACTTC
- | TRBJ2-5 | - | TRBV7-2 | CASSRPGMIGETQYF | TGTGCCAGCAGCCGCCCCGGGATGATCGGAGAGACCCAGTACTTC
- | TRBJ1-4 | - | TRBV28 | CASTMGGGTNEKLFF | TGTGCCAGCACCATGGGCGGGGGGACTAATGAAAAACTGTTTTTT
- | TRBJ1-5 | - | TRBV27 | CASSFMGRGNQPQHF | TGTGCCAGCAGTTTTATGGGACGCGGCAATCAGCCCCAGCATTTT
TRBD1 | TRBJ1-2 | - | TRBV5-1 | CASSLNAGTGDGYTF | TGCGCCAGCAGCTTGAATGCGGGGACAGGGGATGGCTACACCTTC
- | TRBJ1-6 | - | TRBV27 | CASRPQGQSPLHF | TGTGCCAGCAGACCTCAGGGGCAGTCACCCCTCCACTTT
TRBD2 | TRBJ2-7 | - | TRBV7-9 | CASSLGHSGSAYEQYF | TGTGCCAGCAGCTTAGGGCATAGCGGGAGCGCCTACGAGCAGTACTTC
TRBD2 | TRBJ2-5 | - | TRBV27 | CASSSLAGGQETQYF | TGTGCCAGCAGTTCCCTGGCGGGAGGCCAAGAGACCCAGTACTTC
- | TRBJ2-4 | once | TRBV10-1 | CASSESQGGLENIQYF | TGCGCCAGCAGTGAGTCCCAGGGGGGATTGGAAAACATTCAGTACTTC
- | TRBJ2-5 | - | TRBV7-8 | CASSKQGLYETQYF | TGTGCCAGCAGCAAACAGGGCTTATATGAGACCCAGTACTTC